Listed here are 5 T cell receptor beta chains from one sample, sequenced in a study of CD8 T cells in ankylosing spondylitis. TCRdb recomputed calls from the 5' RACE reads with MiXCR, one row per CDR3 protein. The table shows approximately 340,000 distinct CDR3 sequences, with roughly 14% occurring only once. The sequencing input was blood, either unsorted or a sorted T cell fraction (not recorded which). The receptors originated from a male donor with ankylosing spondylitis or in good health (not recorded which).

This chain joins TRBV5-1 and TRBJ2-2; no definite D call. The CDR3 length is 12 residues. V was shortened by 5 bases and J by 4 bases, with 6 bases between the two germline ends. The germline CDR1 and CDR2 sequences are SGHRS and YFSETQ. For the CDR3, the DNA is TGCGCCAGCAGTGAGCCCACCGGGGAGCTGTTTTTT. Translation: CASSEPTGELFF.

This rearrangement joins TRBV25-1 to TRBJ2-4, with D possibly TRBD2 on 6 matching bases. Germline V gene data show CDR1 as MGHDK and CDR2 as SYGVNS. The V end lost 1 base, the J end lost 1 base, and 11 bases lay between the germline ends. This CDR3 is 16 amino acids long. This chain's CDR3 is CASSEFGGDAKNIQYF. CDR3 DNA: TGTGCCAGCAGTGAATTCGGGGGAGACGCCAAAAACATTCAGTACTTC.

This clonotype was found a few times. V usage is TRBV12-3 or TRBV12-4 and J usage is TRBJ2-7; TRBD1 or TRBD2 may be the D gene (5 bases each). V was cut by 6 bases and J by 4 bases, with 13 bases left in between. The CDR3 is 13 residues long. In DNA, the CDR3 is TGTGCCAGCAGCCACCGGGACGGATACGAGCAGTACTTC. Amino acid sequence: CASSHRDGYEQYF.

The table lists this clonotype with a few counts. This chain uses TRBV6-1 with TRBJ2-2; D may be TRBD1 (5 bases). The germline V gene encodes CDR1 MNHNS and CDR2 SASEGT. The CDR3 contains 15 residues. Trimming took off 5 bases at V and 7 bases at J, with 17 bases between the two ends. CDR3 loop: CASSLARVLGGELFF. The DNA for the CDR3 is TGTGCCAGCAGTCTCGCCAGGGTTCTGGGCGGGGAGCTGTTTTTT.

About this clonotype: Sequence at one end of the junction differs from germline and may be a read error. This sequence joins TRBV5-1 and TRBJ2-2; D perhaps matches TRBD2 (6 bases). CDR3 length: 14 amino acids. From germline, CDR1 is SGHRS and CDR2 YFSETQ. The CDR3 loop is CASSLIKNTGGLFF. The CDR3 nucleotides read TGCGCCAGCAGCTTGATAAAGAACACCGGGGGGCTGTTTTTT.